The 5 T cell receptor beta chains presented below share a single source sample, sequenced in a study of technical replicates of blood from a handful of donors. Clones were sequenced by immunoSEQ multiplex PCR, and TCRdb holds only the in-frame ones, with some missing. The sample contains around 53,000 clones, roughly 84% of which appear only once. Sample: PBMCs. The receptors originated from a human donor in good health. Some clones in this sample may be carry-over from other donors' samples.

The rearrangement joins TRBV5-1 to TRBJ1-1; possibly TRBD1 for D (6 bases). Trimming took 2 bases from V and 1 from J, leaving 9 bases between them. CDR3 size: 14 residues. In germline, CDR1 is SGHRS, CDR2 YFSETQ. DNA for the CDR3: TGCGCCAGCAGCTTTATAGGGGGGAACACTGAAGCTTTCTTT. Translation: CASSFIGGNTEAFF.

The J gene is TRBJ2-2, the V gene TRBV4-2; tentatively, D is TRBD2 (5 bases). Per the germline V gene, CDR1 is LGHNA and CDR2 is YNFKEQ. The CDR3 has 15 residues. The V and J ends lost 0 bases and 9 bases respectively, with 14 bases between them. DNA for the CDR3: TGTGCCAGCAGCCAAGACGGGCAGAGCGGAAGGGAGCTGTTTTTT. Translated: CASSQDGQSGRELFF.

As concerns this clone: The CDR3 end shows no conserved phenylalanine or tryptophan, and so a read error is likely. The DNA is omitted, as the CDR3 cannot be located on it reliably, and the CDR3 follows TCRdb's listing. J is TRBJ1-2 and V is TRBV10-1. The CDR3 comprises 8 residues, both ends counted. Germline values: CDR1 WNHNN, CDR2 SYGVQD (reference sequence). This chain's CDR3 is CASSEYED.

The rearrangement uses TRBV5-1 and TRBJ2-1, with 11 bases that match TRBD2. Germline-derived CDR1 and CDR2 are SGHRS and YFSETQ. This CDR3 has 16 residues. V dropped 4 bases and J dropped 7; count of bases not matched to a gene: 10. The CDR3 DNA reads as TGCGCCAGCAGCCATCCCACTAGCGGGAGCCCTAATGAGCAGTTCTTC. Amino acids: CASSHPTSGSPNEQFF. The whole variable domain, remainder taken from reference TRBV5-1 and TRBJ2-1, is KAGVTQTPRYLIKTRGQQVTLSCSPISGHRSVSWYQQTPGQGLQFLFEYFSETQRNKGNFPGRFSGRQFSNSRSEMNVSTLELGDSALYLCASSHPTSGSPNEQFFGPGTRLTVL.

DNA of the CDR3: TGTGCCAGCAGCATCGGACTGGGAATGAACACTGAAGCTTTCTTT. It specifies CASSIGLGMNTEAFF. V and J are TRBV7-9 and TRBJ1-1, with D unclear. Germline V lookup: CDR1 SEHNR, CDR2 FQNEAQ (reference sequence). V was shortened by 5 bases and J by 0 bases, with 13 bases between the two germline ends. The CDR3 has 15 residues. Looking up the rest from reference TRBV7-9 and TRBJ1-1 gives the full variable domain: DTGVSQNPRHKITKRGQNVTFRCDPISEHNRLYWYRQTLGQGPEFLTYFQNEAQLEKSRLLSDRFSAERPKGSFSTLEIQRTEQGDSAMYLCASSIGLGMNTEAFFGQGTRLTVV.